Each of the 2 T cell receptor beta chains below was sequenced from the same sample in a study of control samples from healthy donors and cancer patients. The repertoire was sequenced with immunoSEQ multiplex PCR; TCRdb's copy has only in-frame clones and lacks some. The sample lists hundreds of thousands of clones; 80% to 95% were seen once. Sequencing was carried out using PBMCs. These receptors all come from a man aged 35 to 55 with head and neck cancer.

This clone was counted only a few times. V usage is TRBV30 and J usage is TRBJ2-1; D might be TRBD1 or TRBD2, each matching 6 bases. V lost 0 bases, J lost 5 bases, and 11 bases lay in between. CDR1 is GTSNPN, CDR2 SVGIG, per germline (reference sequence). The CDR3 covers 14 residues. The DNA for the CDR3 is TGTGCCTGGAGTGTACGCGGGACACACAATGAGCAGTTCTTC. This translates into CAWSVRGTHNEQFF.

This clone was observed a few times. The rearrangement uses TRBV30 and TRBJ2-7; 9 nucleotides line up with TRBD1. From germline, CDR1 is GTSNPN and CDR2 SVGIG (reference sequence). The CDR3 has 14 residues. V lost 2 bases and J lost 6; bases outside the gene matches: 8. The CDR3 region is CAWSTGTGYSEQYF. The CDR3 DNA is TGTGCCTGGAGTACCGGGACAGGGTACAGCGAGCAGTACTTC.